Listed below are T cell receptor beta chains from one sample, sequenced in a study of breast tumors, draining lymph nodes, adjacent tissues. Via MiXCR, TCRdb re-called the multiplex PCR reads, giving one row per CDR3 protein. The sample carries around 150,000 distinct CDR3 sequences, 20% to 25% recorded once. Material: axillary lymph node tissue. The receptor set was obtained from a female donor with breast cancer. Some clones in this sample may be carry-over from other donors' samples. The CDR3 runs from the conserved cysteine through the conserved F or W.

TRBJ2-3 TRBV3-2 CASSLRLGQDGRDRPNTDTQYF
TRBJ2-7 TRBV28 CASSQPGTGTGEQYF
TRBJ1-6 TRBV20-1 CSARDSQIHINSPLHF
TRBJ2-7 TRBV15 CATSRVGGIYEQYF
TRBJ2-6 TRBV20-1 CSGEAGANVLTF
TRBJ2-1 TRBV5-4 CASSFGSSYNEQFF
TRBJ2-3 TRBV29-1 CSVGPGGSTDTQYF
TRBJ2-1 TRBV20-1 CSATMDGTSGTYRRYNEQFF
TRBJ1-3 TRBV25-1 CASSPDRYSSGNTIYF
TRBJ2-1 TRBV14 CASSPAGTHKQFF
TRBJ2-1 TRBV12-3/TRBV12-4 CASSFANEQFF